The TCR beta chain under discussion was sequenced for a study of blood T cell repertoires in COVID-19 (TCRdb year 2020). As for the study more broadly: The collaborator samples originated in the United States, Italy and Spain and spanned the acute and convalescent phases of COVID-19. The material from the prospective study consisted of cDNA or gDNA derived from T cells, B-cell-depleted T cells, or PBMCs. Where available, HLA class I and class II types were taken from metadata supplied by the sample provider and were not determined by assay-based typing. The repertoires were released in a freely available public database intended as a resource for research on the immune response to SARS-CoV-2. Samples were obtained from the ongoing ImmuneRACE study (first 160 participants) and from 1,254 subjects provided by 6 global collaborators. Nearly every sample came with metadata listing a de-identified subject ID, COVID-19 status, age in years and sex. Subjects who had been exposed to COVID-19, were actively infected with it, or had recovered from it provided the deeply sampled blood TCRbeta repertoires that made up the dataset. Study-wide findings and limitations: The amount of clinical and demographic metadata varied by source and participant and was provided uncurated.

In Seattle, one collaborating source enrolled patients while the infection was active and tracked those patients longitudinally over the course of disease. Whole blood was collected in K2EDTA tubes by collaborating institutions according to the institutions' own protocols. For TCRbeta analysis, collaborators shipped samples in one of three forms: frozen whole blood, isolated PBMCs, or DNA extracted from either of those sample types. CDR1 is given as SEHNR and CDR2 as FQNEAQ, both from the germline V gene (reference sequence). Spanning cysteine to phenylalanine, the CDR3 consists of 13 amino acids. Just the 39-base CDR3 DNA is kept, in frame starting at base 1. Cut back by 1 base and 7 bases, the V and J ends lie 10 bases apart. As concerns this clone: Which antigen it targets is not known. Per-base qualities were not stored, and no clone one base away is much larger.

TCRbeta CDR3 regions were amplified from genomic DNA by means of the immunoSEQ Assay, a bias-controlled multiplex PCR. For the original study's pipeline: Within the assay, amplification of reference gene primers was used to estimate how many nucleated cells each sample contained. Sequence reads were collapsed and filtered to measure the absolute abundance of every unique TCRbeta CDR3 rearrangement. For each sample, productive Simpson clonality was calculated as the square root of Simpson's diversity index across productive rearrangements. TCRdb took this table from immuneACCESS and kept in-frame rearrangements with V and J called. Such tables lack part of the clones; where checked against another copy, unresolved V genes explain under half of the gap, and the rest is unexplained. From that table come the V and J calls and clone size; the DNA was used to work out D and trimming. The table for this sample lists approximately 350,000 clones; around 88% of them were counted only once. The top ten hold 7.1% of the sample.

The chain uses TRBV7-9 and TRBJ1-2; the D gene is possibly TRBD1, with 6 bases matching. What was sequenced was peripheral blood. The clonotype was recovered from a woman aged 55-69 years with COVID-19, enrolled during active disease. The nucleotide sequence is given as TGTGCCAGCAGCTTAGGGGACAATGCTGGCTACACCTTC. This sequence encodes CASSLGDNAGYTF.